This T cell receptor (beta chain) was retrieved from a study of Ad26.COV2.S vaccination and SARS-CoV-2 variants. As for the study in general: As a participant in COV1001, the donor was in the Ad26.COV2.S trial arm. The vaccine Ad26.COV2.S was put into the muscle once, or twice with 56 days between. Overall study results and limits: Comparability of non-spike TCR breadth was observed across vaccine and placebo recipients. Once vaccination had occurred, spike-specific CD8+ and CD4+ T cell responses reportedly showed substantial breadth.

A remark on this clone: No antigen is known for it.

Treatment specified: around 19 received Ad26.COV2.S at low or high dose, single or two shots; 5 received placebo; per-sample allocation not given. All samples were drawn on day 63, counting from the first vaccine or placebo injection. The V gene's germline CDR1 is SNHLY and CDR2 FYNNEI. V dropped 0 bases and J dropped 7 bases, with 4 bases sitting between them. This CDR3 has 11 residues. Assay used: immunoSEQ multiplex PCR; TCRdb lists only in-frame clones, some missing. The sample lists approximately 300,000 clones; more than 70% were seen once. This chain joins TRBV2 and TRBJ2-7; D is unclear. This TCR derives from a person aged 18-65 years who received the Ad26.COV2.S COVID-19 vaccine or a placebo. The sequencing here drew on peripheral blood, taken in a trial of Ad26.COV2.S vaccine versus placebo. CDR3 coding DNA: TGTGCCAGCAGTGAAGCGGTGGAGCAGTACTTC. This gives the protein CASSEAVEQYF.